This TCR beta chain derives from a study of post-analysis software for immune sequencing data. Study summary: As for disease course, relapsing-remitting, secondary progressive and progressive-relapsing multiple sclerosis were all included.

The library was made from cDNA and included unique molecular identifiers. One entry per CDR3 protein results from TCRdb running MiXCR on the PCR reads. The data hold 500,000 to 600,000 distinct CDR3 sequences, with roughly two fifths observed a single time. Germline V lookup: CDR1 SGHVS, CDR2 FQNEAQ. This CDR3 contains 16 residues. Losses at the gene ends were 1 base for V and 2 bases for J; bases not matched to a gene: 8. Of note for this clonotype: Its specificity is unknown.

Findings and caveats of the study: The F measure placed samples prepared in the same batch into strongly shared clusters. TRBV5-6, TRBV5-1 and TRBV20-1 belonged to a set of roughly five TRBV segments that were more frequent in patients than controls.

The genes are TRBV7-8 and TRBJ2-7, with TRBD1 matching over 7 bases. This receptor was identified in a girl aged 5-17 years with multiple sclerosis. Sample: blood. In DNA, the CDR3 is TGTGCCAGCAGCTTAGTACCGGAGACAGGGCCCTACGAGCAGTACTTC. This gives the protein CASSLVPETGPYEQYF.